This is a list of T cell receptor beta chains from one sample in a study of T-cell reconstitution after alpha-beta-depleted transplantation in children. TCRdb re-analysed the PCR reads in MiXCR, keeping a single row per CDR3 protein. The table shows hundreds of thousands of distinct CDR3 sequences, with 8.5% to 10% occurring only once. The input for sequencing was PBMCs from the stem cell graft donor, taken from the stem cell graft. The receptors shown here come from a human donor who donated a stem cell graft to a child with acute lymphoblastic leukemia. Each CDR3 is given with its conserved first and last residue. D genes are given only for firm matches. Expanded clones are given a class, and other clones once, few, many or no size at all.

clone size: few; D gene: NA; V gene: TRBV10-3; J gene: TRBJ1-3; CDR3 protein: CAIRAGGRNTIYF; CDR3 DNA: TGTGCCATCAGAGCCGGGGGCAGAAACACCATATATTTT
clone size: few; D gene: TRBD1; V gene: TRBV29-1; J gene: TRBJ1-2; CDR3 protein: CSVADRGNGYTF; CDR3 DNA: TGCAGCGTTGCGGACAGGGGGAATGGCTACACCTTC
clone size: many; D gene: NA; V gene: TRBV24-1; J gene: TRBJ2-5; CDR3 protein: CATSAVIDGETQYF; CDR3 DNA: TGTGCCACCAGTGCCGTGATTGATGGGGAGACCCAGTACTTC
clone size: NA; D gene: NA; V gene: TRBV25-1; J gene: TRBJ1-1; CDR3 protein: CASSQGREGAFF; CDR3 DNA: TGTGCCAGCAGTCAGGGGCGTGAGGGAGCTTTCTTT
clone size: few; D gene: TRBD1; V gene: TRBV7-9; J gene: TRBJ1-2; CDR3 protein: CASSDISGTGVYGYTF; CDR3 DNA: TGTGCCAGCAGCGACATCTCCGGGACAGGAGTCTATGGCTACACCTTC
clone size: NA; D gene: TRBD1; V gene: TRBV12-3/TRBV12-4; J gene: TRBJ2-2; CDR3 protein: CAIEPGQGYTGELFF; CDR3 DNA: TGTGCCATCGAACCGGGACAGGGCTACACCGGGGAGCTGTTTTTT
clone size: many; D gene: NA; V gene: TRBV14; J gene: TRBJ2-7; CDR3 protein: CASSPPGAYEQYF; CDR3 DNA: TGTGCCAGCAGCCCCCCGGGGGCCTACGAGCAGTACTTC
clone size: NA; D gene: TRBD2; V gene: TRBV20-1; J gene: TRBJ2-7; CDR3 protein: CCARPTLAGGPYEQYF; CDR3 DNA: TGCTGTGCGAGGCCCACTCTAGCGGGGGGTCCCTACGAGCAGTACTTC
clone size: many; D gene: NA; V gene: TRBV2; J gene: TRBJ1-1; CDR3 protein: CASGFAEAFF; CDR3 DNA: TGTGCCAGCGGGTTCGCTGAAGCTTTCTTT
clone size: NA; D gene: TRBD1; V gene: TRBV11-3; J gene: TRBJ2-5; CDR3 protein: CASSSLQGIQETQYF; CDR3 DNA: TGTGCCAGCAGCTCCTTACAGGGGATCCAAGAGACCCAGTACTTC
clone size: many; D gene: TRBD2; V gene: TRBV4-3; J gene: TRBJ2-1; CDR3 protein: CASSQDSASGASEQFF; CDR3 DNA: TGCGCCAGCAGCCAAGATAGCGCTAGCGGGGCTTCGGAGCAGTTCTTC
clone size: few; D gene: TRBD2; V gene: TRBV29-1; J gene: TRBJ2-1; CDR3 protein: CSVEVLNLLSSGGVGEQFF; CDR3 DNA: TGCAGCGTTGAAGTCCTAAACCTCCTCTCCAGCGGGGGGGTCGGTGAGCAGTTCTTC
clone size: many; D gene: NA; V gene: TRBV7-9; J gene: TRBJ2-7; CDR3 protein: CASSLSRGDEQYF; CDR3 DNA: TGTGCCAGCAGCTTATCCAGGGGAGACGAGCAGTACTTC
clone size: many; D gene: TRBD1; V gene: TRBV12-3/TRBV12-4; J gene: TRBJ1-2; CDR3 protein: CASSSDRESINYGYTF; CDR3 DNA: TGTGCCAGCAGTTCAGACAGGGAATCTATCAACTATGGCTACACCTTC
clone size: many; D gene: TRBD2; V gene: TRBV9; J gene: TRBJ2-2; CDR3 protein: CASSVEGLVAGELFF; CDR3 DNA: TGTGCCAGCAGCGTAGAGGGACTAGTGGCCGGGGAGCTGTTTTTT
clone size: NA; D gene: TRBD2; V gene: TRBV2; J gene: TRBJ2-1; CDR3 protein: CATFRGLAGGLGSYNEQFF; CDR3 DNA: TGTGCCACCTTTCGCGGACTAGCGGGGGGGCTGGGCTCCTACAATGAGCAGTTCTTC
clone size: many; D gene: NA; V gene: TRBV5-1; J gene: TRBJ1-2; CDR3 protein: CASSLDPGNYGYTF; CDR3 DNA: TGCGCCAGCAGCTTGGATCCAGGGAACTATGGCTACACCTTC
clone size: many; D gene: NA; V gene: TRBV25-1; J gene: TRBJ2-7; CDR3 protein: CASSEAGLTYEQYF; CDR3 DNA: TGTGCCAGCAGTGAGGCCGGGTTGACCTACGAGCAGTACTTC
clone size: few; D gene: NA; V gene: TRBV5-4; J gene: TRBJ2-3; CDR3 protein: CASSLDQTGRSNTQYF; CDR3 DNA: TGTGCCAGCAGCTTGGACCAGACCGGCCGATCGAATACGCAGTATTTT
clone size: NA; D gene: NA; V gene: TRBV19; J gene: TRBJ1-1; CDR3 protein: CASSPFGAEAFF; CDR3 DNA: TGTGCCAGTAGTCCATTTGGGGCTGAAGCTTTCTTT
clone size: many; D gene: NA; V gene: TRBV12-3/TRBV12-4; J gene: TRBJ1-1; CDR3 protein: CASSYEVQGTDTEAFF; CDR3 DNA: TGTGCCAGCAGTTACGAGGTACAGGGTACGGACACTGAAGCTTTCTTT
clone size: many; D gene: TRBD1; V gene: TRBV12-3/TRBV12-4; J gene: TRBJ1-2; CDR3 protein: CASSLGTGTGGIGYTF; CDR3 DNA: TGTGCCAGCAGTTTAGGTACCGGGACAGGGGGTATAGGCTACACCTTC
clone size: many; D gene: TRBD2; V gene: TRBV5-1; J gene: TRBJ2-7; CDR3 protein: CASKLGTSGDRSYEQYF; CDR3 DNA: TGCGCCAGCAAGCTCGGGACTAGCGGGGATCGCTCCTACGAGCAGTACTTC